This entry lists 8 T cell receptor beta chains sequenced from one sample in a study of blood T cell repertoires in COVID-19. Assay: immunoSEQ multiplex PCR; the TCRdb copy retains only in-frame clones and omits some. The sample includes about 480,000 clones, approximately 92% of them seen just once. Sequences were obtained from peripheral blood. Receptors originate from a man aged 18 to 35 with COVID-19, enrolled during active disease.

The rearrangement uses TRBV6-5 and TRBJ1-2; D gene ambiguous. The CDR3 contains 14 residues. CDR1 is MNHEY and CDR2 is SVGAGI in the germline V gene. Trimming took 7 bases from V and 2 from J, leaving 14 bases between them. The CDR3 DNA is TGTGCCAGCACCACACCCGGGGTGAACTATGGCTACACCTTC. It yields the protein CASTTPGVNYGYTF.

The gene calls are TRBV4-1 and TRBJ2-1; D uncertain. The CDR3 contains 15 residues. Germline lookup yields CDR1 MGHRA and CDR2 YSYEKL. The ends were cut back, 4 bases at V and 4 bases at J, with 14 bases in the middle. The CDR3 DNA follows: TGCGCCAGCAGCCGGGTCGGCGGCTTGTACAATGAGCAGTTCTTC. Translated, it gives CASSRVGGLYNEQFF.

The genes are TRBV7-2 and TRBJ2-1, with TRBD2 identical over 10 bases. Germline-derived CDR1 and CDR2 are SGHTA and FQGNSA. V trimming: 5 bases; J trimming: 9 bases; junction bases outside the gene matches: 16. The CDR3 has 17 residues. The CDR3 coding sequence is TGTGCCAGCAGCCCTATTGAAGCGGGGGGGCCCTTAGGTGAGCAGTTCTTC. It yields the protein CASSPIEAGGPLGEQFF.

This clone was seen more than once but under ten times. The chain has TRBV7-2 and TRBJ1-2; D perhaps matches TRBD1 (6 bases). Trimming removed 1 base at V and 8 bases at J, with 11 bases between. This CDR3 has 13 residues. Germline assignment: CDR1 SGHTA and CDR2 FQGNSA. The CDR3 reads CASSLENRVGYTF. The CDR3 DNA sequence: TGTGCCAGCAGCTTAGAGAACAGGGTCGGCTACACCTTC.

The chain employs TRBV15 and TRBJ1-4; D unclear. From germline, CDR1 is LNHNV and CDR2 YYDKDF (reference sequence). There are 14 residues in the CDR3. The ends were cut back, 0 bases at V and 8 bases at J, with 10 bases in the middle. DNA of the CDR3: TGTGCCACCAGCAGAGATTTCCGAGGGGAAAAACTGTTTTTT. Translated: CATSRDFRGEKLFF.

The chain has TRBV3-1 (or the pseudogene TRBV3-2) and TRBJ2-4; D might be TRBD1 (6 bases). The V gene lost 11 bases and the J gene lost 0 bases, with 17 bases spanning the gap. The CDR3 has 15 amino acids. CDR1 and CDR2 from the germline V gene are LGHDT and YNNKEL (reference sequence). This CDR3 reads CAGGQSPLAKNIQYF. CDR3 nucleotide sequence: TGTGCCGGAGGACAGAGTCCCCTAGCCAAAAACATTCAGTACTTC.

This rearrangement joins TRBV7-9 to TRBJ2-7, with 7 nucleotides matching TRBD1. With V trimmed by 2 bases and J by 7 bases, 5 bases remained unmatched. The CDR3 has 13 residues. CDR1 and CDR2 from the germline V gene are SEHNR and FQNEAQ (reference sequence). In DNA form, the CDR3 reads TGTGCCAGCAGCTTAATGACAGGGAATGAGCAGTACTTC. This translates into CASSLMTGNEQYF.

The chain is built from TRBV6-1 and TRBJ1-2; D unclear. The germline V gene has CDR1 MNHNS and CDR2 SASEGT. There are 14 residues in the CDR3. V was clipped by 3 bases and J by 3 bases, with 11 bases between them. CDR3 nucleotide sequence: TGTGCCAGCAGTGAGGGGAGATACTACTATGGCTACACCTTC. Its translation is CASSEGRYYYGYTF.